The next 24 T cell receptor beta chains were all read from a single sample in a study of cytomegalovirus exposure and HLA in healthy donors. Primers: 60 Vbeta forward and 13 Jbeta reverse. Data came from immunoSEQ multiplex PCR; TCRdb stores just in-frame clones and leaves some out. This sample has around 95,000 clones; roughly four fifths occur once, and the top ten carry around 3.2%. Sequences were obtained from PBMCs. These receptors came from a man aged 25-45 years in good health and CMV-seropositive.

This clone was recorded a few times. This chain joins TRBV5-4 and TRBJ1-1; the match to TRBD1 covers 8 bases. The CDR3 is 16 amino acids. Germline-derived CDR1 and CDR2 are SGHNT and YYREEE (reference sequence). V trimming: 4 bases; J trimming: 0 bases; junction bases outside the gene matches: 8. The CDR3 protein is CASSRGQGRLNTEAFF. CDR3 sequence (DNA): TGTGCCAGCAGCAGAGGACAGGGACGGTTGAACACTGAAGCTTTCTTT.

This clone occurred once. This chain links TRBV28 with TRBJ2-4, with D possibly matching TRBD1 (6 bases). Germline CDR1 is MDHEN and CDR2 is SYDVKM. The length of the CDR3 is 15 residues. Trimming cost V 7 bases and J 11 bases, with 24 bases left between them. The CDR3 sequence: CASTRPWKQGIVQYF. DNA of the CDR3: TGTGCCAGCACCCGACCGTGGAAACAGGGAATAGTTCAGTACTTC.

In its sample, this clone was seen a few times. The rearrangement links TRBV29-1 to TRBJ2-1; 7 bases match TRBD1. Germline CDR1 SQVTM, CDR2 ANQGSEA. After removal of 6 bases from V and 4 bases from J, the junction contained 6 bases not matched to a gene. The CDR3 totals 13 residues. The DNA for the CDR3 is TGCAGCGTCGGACAGGCGGGTTACAATGAGCAGTTCTTC. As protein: CSVGQAGYNEQFF.

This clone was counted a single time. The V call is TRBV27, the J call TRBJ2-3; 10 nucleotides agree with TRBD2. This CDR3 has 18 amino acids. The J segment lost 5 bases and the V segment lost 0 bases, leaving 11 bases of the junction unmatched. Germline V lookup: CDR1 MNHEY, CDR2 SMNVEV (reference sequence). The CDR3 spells CASSLSVTSGPWGDTQYF. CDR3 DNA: TGTGCCAGCAGTTTATCGGTGACTAGCGGGCCTTGGGGAGATACGCAGTATTTT.

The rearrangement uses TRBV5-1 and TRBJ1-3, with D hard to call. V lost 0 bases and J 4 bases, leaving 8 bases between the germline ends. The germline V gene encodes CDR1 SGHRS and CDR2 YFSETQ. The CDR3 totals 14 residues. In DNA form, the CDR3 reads TGCGCCAGCAGCTTGGTGGCTGGCGGAAACACCATATATTTT. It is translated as CASSLVAGGNTIYF. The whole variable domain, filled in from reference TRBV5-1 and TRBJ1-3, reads KAGVTQTPRYLIKTRGQQVTLSCSPISGHRSVSWYQQTPGQGLQFLFEYFSETQRNKGNFPGRFSGRQFSNSRSEMNVSTLELGDSALYLCASSLVAGGNTIYFGEGSWLTVV.

CDR3 region: CASSRAGQGYTF. The DNA of the CDR3 is TGTGCCAGCAGTAGAGCAGGGCAAGGCTACACCTTC. The V call is TRBV9, the J call TRBJ1-2, with TRBD1 as a possible D gene (5 bases). Germline values: CDR1 SGDLS, CDR2 YYNGEE. The CDR3 loop spans 12 amino acids. With 5 bases removed from V and 8 bases from J, the gap between germline ends came to 13 bases.

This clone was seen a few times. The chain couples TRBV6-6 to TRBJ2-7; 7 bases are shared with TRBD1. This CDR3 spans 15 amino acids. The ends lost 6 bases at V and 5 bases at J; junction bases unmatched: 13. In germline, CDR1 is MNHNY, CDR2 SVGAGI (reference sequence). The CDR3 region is CASRPPPGGYDEQYF. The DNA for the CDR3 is TGTGCCAGCAGACCCCCGCCAGGGGGATACGACGAGCAGTACTTC.

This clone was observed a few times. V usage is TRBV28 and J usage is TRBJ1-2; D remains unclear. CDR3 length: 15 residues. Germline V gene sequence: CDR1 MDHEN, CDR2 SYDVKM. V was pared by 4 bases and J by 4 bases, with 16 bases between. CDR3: CASSWGASAPYGYTF. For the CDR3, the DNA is TGTGCCAGCAGTTGGGGAGCCTCCGCTCCCTATGGCTACACCTTC.

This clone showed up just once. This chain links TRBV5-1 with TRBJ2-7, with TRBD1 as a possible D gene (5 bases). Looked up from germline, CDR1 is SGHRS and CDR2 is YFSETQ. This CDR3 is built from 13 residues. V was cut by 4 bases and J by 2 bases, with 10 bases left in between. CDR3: CASSAGHPYEQYF. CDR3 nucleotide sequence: TGCGCCAGCAGCGCAGGACACCCCTACGAGCAGTACTTC. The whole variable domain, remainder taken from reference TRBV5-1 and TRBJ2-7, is KAGVTQTPRYLIKTRGQQVTLSCSPISGHRSVSWYQQTPGQGLQFLFEYFSETQRNKGNFPGRFSGRQFSNSRSEMNVSTLELGDSALYLCASSAGHPYEQYFGPGTRLTVT.

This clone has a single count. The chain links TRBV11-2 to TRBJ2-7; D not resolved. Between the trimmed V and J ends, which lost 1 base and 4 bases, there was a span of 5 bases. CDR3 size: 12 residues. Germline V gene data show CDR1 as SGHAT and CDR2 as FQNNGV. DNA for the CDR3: TGTGCCAGCAGCTTAGGAGCTTACGAGCAGTACTTC. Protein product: CASSLGAYEQYF.

DNA for the CDR3: TGCAGCGGCTCCGGGACAGGGGATCCCTCTAACTATGGCTACACCTTC. Protein sequence: CSGSGTGDPSNYGYTF. This chain uses TRBV29-1 with TRBJ1-2, with 10 bases aligning to TRBD1. The CDR3 contains 16 residues. V dropped 7 bases and J dropped 0; count of bases not matched to a gene: 11. Germline CDR1 and CDR2: SQVTM and ANQGSEA. Using reference TRBV29-1 and TRBJ1-2 for the parts outside the CDR3, the full variable domain is SAVISQKPSRDICQRGTSLTIQCQVDSQVTMMFWYRQQPGQSLTLIATANQGSEATYESGFVIDKFPISRPNLTFSTLTVSNMSPEDSSIYLCSGSGTGDPSNYGYTFGSGTRLTVV.

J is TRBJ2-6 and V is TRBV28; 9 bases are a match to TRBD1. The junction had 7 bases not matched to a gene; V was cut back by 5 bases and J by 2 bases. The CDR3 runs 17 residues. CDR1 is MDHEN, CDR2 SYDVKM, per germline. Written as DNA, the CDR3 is TGTGCCAGCAGTACCGGGACAGGGCAACCTGGGGCCAACGTCCTGACTTTC. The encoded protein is CASSTGTGQPGANVLTF.

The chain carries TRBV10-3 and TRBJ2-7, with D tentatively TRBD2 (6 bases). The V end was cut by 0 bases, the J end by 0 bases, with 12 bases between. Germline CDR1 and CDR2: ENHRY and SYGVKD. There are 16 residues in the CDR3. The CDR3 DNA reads TGTGCCATCAGTGAGTCTGCGGGACTGAGCTCCTACGAGCAGTACTTC. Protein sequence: CAISESAGLSSYEQYF.

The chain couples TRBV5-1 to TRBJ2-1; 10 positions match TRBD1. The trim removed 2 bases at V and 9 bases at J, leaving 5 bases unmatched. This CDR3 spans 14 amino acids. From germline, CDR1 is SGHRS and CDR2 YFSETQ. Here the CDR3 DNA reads TGCGCCAGCAGCTTTGGACAGGGGGAAGGTGAGCAGTTCTTC. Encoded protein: CASSFGQGEGEQFF.

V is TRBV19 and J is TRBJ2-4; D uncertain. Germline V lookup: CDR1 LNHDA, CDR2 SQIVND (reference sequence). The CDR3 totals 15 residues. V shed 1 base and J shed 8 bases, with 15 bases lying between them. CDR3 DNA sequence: TGTGCCAGTAGTATAGGAGAGACGAGGCCCCACATTCAGTACTTC. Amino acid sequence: CASSIGETRPHIQYF.

The CDR3 here is CASHITGTSINNEQFF. The DNA for the CDR3 is TGTGCCAGTCACATTACCGGGACTAGCATCAACAATGAGCAGTTCTTC. The chain carries TRBV2 and TRBJ2-1; 9 nucleotides agree with TRBD2. The germline gives CDR1 SNHLY, CDR2 FYNNEI. The V gene end was trimmed by 9 bases and the J gene end by 5 bases; junction bases not matched to a gene: 14. CDR3 size: 16 residues. The entire variable domain, with the rest obtained from reference TRBV2 and TRBJ2-1, is as follows: EPEVTQTPSHQVTQMGQEVILRCVPISNHLYFYWYRQILGQKVEFLVSFYNNEISEKSEIFDDQFSVERPDGSNFTLKIRSTKLEDSAMYFCASHITGTSINNEQFFGPGTRLTVL.

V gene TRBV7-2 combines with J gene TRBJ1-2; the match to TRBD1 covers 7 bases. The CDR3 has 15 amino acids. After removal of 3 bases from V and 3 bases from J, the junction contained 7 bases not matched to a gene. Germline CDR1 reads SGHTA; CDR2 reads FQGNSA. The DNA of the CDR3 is TGTGCCAGCAGCTTCGGAACAGGGGCGTACTATGGCTACACCTTC. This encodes CASSFGTGAYYGYTF. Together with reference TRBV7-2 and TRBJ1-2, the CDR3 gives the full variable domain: GAGVSQSPSNKVTEKGKDVELRCDPISGHTALYWYRQSLGQGLEFLIYFQGNSAPDKSGLPSDRFSAERTGGSVSTLTIQRTQQEDSAVYLCASSFGTGAYYGYTFGSGTRLTVV.

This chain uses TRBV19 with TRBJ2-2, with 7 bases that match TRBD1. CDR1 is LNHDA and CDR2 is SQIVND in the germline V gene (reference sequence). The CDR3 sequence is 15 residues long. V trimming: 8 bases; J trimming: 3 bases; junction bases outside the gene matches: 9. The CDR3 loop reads CASLLTGSYTGELFF. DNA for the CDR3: TGTGCCAGTTTGCTGACAGGGAGTTACACCGGGGAGCTGTTTTTT.

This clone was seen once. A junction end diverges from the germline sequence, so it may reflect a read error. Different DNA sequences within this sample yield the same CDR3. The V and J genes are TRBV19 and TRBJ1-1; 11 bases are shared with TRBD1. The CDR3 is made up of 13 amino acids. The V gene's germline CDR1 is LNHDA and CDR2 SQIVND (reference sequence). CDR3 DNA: TGTGCCAGTAGTTTGGGACAGGGGGGTGAAGCTTTCTTC. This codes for CASSLGQGGEAFF.

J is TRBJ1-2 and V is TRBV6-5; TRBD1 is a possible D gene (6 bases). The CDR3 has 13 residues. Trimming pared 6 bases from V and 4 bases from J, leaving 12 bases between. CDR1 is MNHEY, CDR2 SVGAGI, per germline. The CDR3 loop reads CASRLQGPYGYTF. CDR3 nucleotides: TGTGCCAGCAGATTACAGGGTCCCTATGGCTACACCTTC.

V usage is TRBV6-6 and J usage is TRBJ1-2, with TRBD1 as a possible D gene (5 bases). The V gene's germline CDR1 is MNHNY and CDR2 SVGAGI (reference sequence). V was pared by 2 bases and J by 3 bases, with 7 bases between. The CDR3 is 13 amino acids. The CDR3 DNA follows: TGTGCCAGCAGTTACGGGGGGGACTATGGCTACACCTTC. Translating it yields CASSYGGDYGYTF.

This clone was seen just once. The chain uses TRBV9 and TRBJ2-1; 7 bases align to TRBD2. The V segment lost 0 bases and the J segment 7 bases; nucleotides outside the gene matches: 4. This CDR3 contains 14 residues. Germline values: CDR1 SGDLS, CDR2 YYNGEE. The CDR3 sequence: CASSVEWGGNEQFF. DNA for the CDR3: TGTGCCAGCAGCGTAGAATGGGGGGGAAATGAGCAGTTCTTC.

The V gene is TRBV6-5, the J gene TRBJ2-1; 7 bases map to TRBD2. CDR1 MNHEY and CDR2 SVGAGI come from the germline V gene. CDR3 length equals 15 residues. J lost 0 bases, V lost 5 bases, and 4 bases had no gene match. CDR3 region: CASSQLALSYNEQFF. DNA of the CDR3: TGTGCCAGCAGTCAACTAGCGCTCTCCTACAATGAGCAGTTCTTC.

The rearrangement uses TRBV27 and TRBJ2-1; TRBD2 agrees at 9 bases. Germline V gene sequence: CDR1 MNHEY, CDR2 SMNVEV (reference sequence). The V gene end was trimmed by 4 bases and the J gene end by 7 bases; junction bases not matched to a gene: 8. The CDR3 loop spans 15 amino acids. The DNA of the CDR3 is TGTGCCAGCAGTTCCTTAGCGGGAGAACAGAATGAGCAGTTCTTC. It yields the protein CASSSLAGEQNEQFF.